The clone carrying this T cell receptor beta chain was seen more than once but under ten times. Its target is unknown. The data originate from a study of T-cell reconstitution after alpha-beta-depleted transplantation in children. Study-wide results and caveats: Among T cells one year after transplant, newly produced cells accounted for most counts and diversity. Day-60 TCRbeta diversity that was high in some patients was derived from surviving recipient T cells and thymic progenitors. Alpha-beta T cells present about two months after transplant were reported to originate from several hundred expanded graft clones.

Germline CDR1 is SGHRS and CDR2 is YFSETQ. Unmatched junction bases numbered 11, after V lost 4 bases and J lost 5 bases. The CDR3 totals 16 residues. The TCRbeta library was prepared with unique molecular identifiers. TCRdb re-called the PCR reads with MiXCR, one entry per CDR3 protein. The profile covers around 270,000 distinct CDR3 sequences, with over 7.5% appearing a single time and over 7.5% taken by the ten largest. The rearrangement joins TRBV5-1 to TRBJ2-1, with TRBD2 matching 8 bases. The source is a female patient between 2 and 15 years old who had a stem cell transplant for Fanconi anemia, so the T cells may come from the graft donor. Sample: peripheral blood, taken 360 days after TCRalphabeta/CD19-depleted stem cell transplant. The CDR3 nucleotides are TGCGCCAGCAGCACCCTGAGCGGGGGCCTGGACAATGAGCAGTTCTTC. Encoded protein: CASSTLSGGLDNEQFF. The complete variable domain, with remaining parts taken from reference TRBV5-1 and TRBJ2-1, reads KAGVTQTPRYLIKTRGQQVTLSCSPISGHRSVSWYQQTPGQGLQFLFEYFSETQRNKGNFPGRFSGRQFSNSRSEMNVSTLELGDSALYLCASSTLSGGLDNEQFFGPGTRLTVL.